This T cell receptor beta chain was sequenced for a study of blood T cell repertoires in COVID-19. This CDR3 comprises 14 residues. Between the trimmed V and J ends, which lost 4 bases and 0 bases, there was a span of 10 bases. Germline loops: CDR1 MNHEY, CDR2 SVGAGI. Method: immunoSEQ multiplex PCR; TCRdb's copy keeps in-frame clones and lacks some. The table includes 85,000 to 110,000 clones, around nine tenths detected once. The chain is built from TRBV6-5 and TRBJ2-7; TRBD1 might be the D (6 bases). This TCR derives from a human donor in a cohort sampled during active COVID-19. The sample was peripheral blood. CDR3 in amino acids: CASSWGQNSYEQYF. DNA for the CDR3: TGTGCCAGCAGTTGGGGACAAAACTCCTACGAGCAGTACTTC.